One and the same sample provided the 4 T cell receptor beta chains below, sequenced in a study of PD-1 blockade in classical Hodgkin lymphoma (TCRdb year 2020). The library relied on the immunoSEQ multiplex PCR assay. TCRdb carries this immuneACCESS record with in-frame sequences only. Its versions omit some clonotypes, under half of them owing to an unresolved V gene in the studies checked, with the rest unexplained. Counted in this sample were 80,000 to 95,000 clones; 75% to 85% of them appeared once. The ten largest clones take up approximately 15% of the sample. The time point label, as the study defines it: cycle 4 day 1 (C4D1), after less than seven weeks of nivolumab. Relapse after autologous stem cell transplantation had occurred in all trial patients, and cohorts A, B and C were distinguished by prior brentuximab vedotin exposure. Sequenced here: peripheral blood mononuclear cells (PBMCs), sampled before the fourth cycle of nivolumab. The source of these receptors is a human donor with classical Hodgkin lymphoma.

This rearrangement joins TRBV5-4 to TRBJ1-5; TRBD1 matches at 10 bases. The trim removed 3 bases at V and 4 bases at J, leaving 4 bases unmatched. Germline values: CDR1 SGHNT, CDR2 YYREEE (reference sequence). The CDR3 is 15 amino acids. This chain's CDR3 is CASSSGQGSNQPQHF. As DNA, the CDR3 is TGTGCCAGCAGCTCGGGACAGGGGTCGAATCAGCCCCAGCATTTT.

The chain uses TRBV30 and TRBJ2-3; TRBD1 or TRBD2 may be the D gene (6 bases each). The CDR3 loop spans 16 amino acids. Per the germline V gene, CDR1 is GTSNPN and CDR2 is SVGIG (reference sequence). With 0 bases removed from V and 4 bases from J, the gap between germline ends came to 17 bases. CDR3 sequence reads: CAWSVLAPRGPDTQYF. The CDR3, as DNA: TGTGCCTGGAGTGTACTAGCCCCCAGGGGCCCAGATACGCAGTATTTT.

The sample holds one count of this clone. CDR3 protein: CASSVQGVNTEAFF. The CDR3 DNA reads TGCGCCAGCAGCGTACAGGGCGTGAACACTGAAGCTTTCTTT. The rearrangement links TRBV5-1 to TRBJ1-1; possibly TRBD1 for D (6 bases). This CDR3 has 14 residues. Germline loops: CDR1 SGHRS, CDR2 YFSETQ. Trimming removed 4 bases at V and 0 bases at J, with 10 bases between.

A single count supports this clone. V is TRBV4-1 and J is TRBJ1-3; 7 bases fit TRBD1. CDR1 MGHRA and CDR2 YSYEKL come from the germline V gene. The CDR3 is made up of 18 amino acids. After removal of 1 base from V and 0 bases from J, the junction contained 9 bases not matched to a gene. As DNA, the CDR3 is TGCGCCAGCAGCCAAGGCGGCAGGGGGAGAGGCTCTGGAAACACCATATATTTT. Its translation is CASSQGGRGRGSGNTIYF.